The 32 T cell receptor beta chains given below trace back to one sample, sequenced in a study of T cell responses to AZD1222 COVID-19 vaccine. Measured with immunoSEQ multiplex PCR; TCRdb has only the in-frame clones, and not every one. The sample contains more than 95,000 clones, 80% to 95% of which appear only once. Specimen: peripheral blood, collected on day 0 of AZD1222 vaccination. These receptors originate from an adult in good health.

The V and J genes are TRBV7-9 and TRBJ1-2, with 7 bases aligning to TRBD1. CDR1 is SEHNR, CDR2 FQNEAQ, per germline (reference sequence). This CDR3 comprises 15 residues. Trimming at V came to 4 bases and at J to 3 bases, leaving 8 bases not matched to a gene. CDR3 sequence: CASSSGRGQYYGYTF. CDR3 nucleotides: TGTGCCAGCAGCTCGGGGAGGGGGCAGTACTATGGCTACACCTTC.

The chain recombines TRBV9 with TRBJ2-7, with D perhaps TRBD2 (5 bases). Germline values: CDR1 SGDLS, CDR2 YYNGEE. The CDR3 has 15 amino acids. With 2 bases removed from V and 4 bases from J, the gap between germline ends came to 16 bases. The CDR3 loop is CASSVGQNGVYEQYF. The CDR3 nucleotides are TGTGCCAGCAGCGTTGGTCAGAACGGGGTTTACGAGCAGTACTTC.

The chain uses TRBV7-9 and TRBJ2-1, with TRBD1 as a possible D gene (5 bases). The length of the CDR3 is 12 residues. V was pared by 5 bases and J by 9 bases, with 11 bases between. Looked up from germline, CDR1 is SEHNR and CDR2 is FQNEAQ (reference sequence). The CDR3 loop reads CASSQSGAEQFF. In DNA, the CDR3 is TGTGCCAGCAGCCAGAGTGGGGCTGAGCAGTTCTTC.

This sequence joins TRBV24-1 and TRBJ2-5; D uncertain. This CDR3 spans 14 amino acids. Germline V gene sequence: CDR1 KGHDR, CDR2 SFDVKD. Deletions cut 4 bases from V and 7 bases from J, with 15 bases between. The CDR3 DNA is TGTGCCACCAGTGAGTCAACCCAGTGGGGGACCCAGTACTTC. It specifies CATSESTQWGTQYF.

V and J are TRBV7-2 and TRBJ1-1; D perhaps matches TRBD1 (6 bases). Trimming removed 5 bases at V and 0 bases at J, with 10 bases between. Germline CDR1 and CDR2: SGHTA and FQGNSA. CDR3 length: 14 amino acids. The CDR3 here is CASSTDRLNTEAFF. CDR3 DNA: TGTGCCAGCAGCACGGACAGACTGAACACTGAAGCTTTCTTT.

V gene TRBV28 combines with J gene TRBJ2-1; D uncertain. This CDR3 is 18 amino acids long. Trimming pared 0 bases from V and 2 bases from J, leaving 17 bases between. Germline CDR1 MDHEN, CDR2 SYDVKM. The CDR3 DNA sequence: TGTGCCAGCAGTTTATGGGCCCAGACATACCTCCCCTACAATGAGCAGTTCTTC. This gives the protein CASSLWAQTYLPYNEQFF. The whole variable domain, remainder taken from reference TRBV28 and TRBJ2-1, is DVKVTQSSRYLVKRTGEKVFLECVQDMDHENMFWYRQDPGLGLRLIYFSYDVKMKEKGDIPEGYSVSREKKERFSLILESASTNQTSMYLCASSLWAQTYLPYNEQFFGPGTRLTVL.

The chain joins TRBV3-1 (or the pseudogene TRBV3-2) to TRBJ2-3; 8 bases align to TRBD2. V lost 3 bases to trimming and J lost 7 bases; unmatched junction nucleotides: 6. This CDR3 has 14 amino acids. Germline loops: CDR1 LGHDT, CDR2 YNNKEL (reference sequence). CDR3 amino acids: CASSQTSVSNTQYF. CDR3 bases: TGTGCCAGCAGCCAGACTAGCGTAAGTAATACGCAGTATTTT.

This chain uses TRBV2 with TRBJ2-2, with D hard to call. This CDR3 contains 15 residues. With 2 bases removed from V and 4 bases from J, the gap between germline ends came to 11 bases. Germline assignment: CDR1 SNHLY and CDR2 FYNNEI. The CDR3 nucleotides read TGTGCCAGCAGTGAATGGCGAATGGGCACCGGGGAGCTGTTTTTT. Protein sequence: CASSEWRMGTGELFF.

The CDR3 nucleotides are TGCAGCGTTTCTAGCGGGGGCAACACCGGGGAGCTGTTTTTT. Its translation: CSVSSGGNTGELFF. The gene calls are TRBV29-1 and TRBJ2-2; 10 bases fit TRBD2. Unmatched junction bases numbered 2, after V lost 5 bases and J lost 2 bases. Germline loops: CDR1 SQVTM, CDR2 ANQGSEA. The CDR3 consists of 14 residues.

This sequence joins TRBV6-5 and TRBJ1-5; D is unclear. The V end was cut by 5 bases, the J end by 0 bases, with 11 bases between. Germline V gene data show CDR1 as MNHEY and CDR2 as SVGAGI. There are 15 residues in the CDR3. The CDR3 region is CASSLAGNSNQPQHF. CDR3 DNA: TGTGCCAGCAGTCTCGCGGGGAATAGCAATCAGCCCCAGCATTTT.

The V and J genes are TRBV7-9 and TRBJ2-1, with D uncertain. In germline, CDR1 is SEHNR, CDR2 FQNEAQ (reference sequence). The V end lost 3 bases, the J end lost 7 bases, and 7 bases lay between the germline ends. The CDR3 covers 12 residues. This CDR3 reads CASSFGDNEQFF. The CDR3 coding sequence is TGTGCCAGCAGCTTTGGGGATAATGAGCAGTTCTTC.

The V gene is TRBV7-9, the J gene TRBJ1-6; D uncertain. The V and J ends lost 3 bases and 9 bases respectively, with 12 bases between them. The CDR3 covers 14 residues. Germline CDR1 is SEHNR and CDR2 is FQNEAQ (reference sequence). CDR3 protein: CASSFRDVGSPLHF. The CDR3 nucleotides read TGTGCCAGCAGCTTCAGAGACGTTGGTTCACCCCTCCACTTT.

The chain has TRBV6-5 and TRBJ2-7; 8 bases map to TRBD1. CDR1 is MNHEY and CDR2 is SVGAGI in the germline V gene. This CDR3 contains 11 residues. Trimming took 7 bases from V and 6 from J; bases not matched to a gene: 2. CDR3 loop: CASKTGGEQYF. The CDR3 coding sequence is TGTGCCAGCAAAACAGGGGGCGAGCAGTACTTC.

The J gene is TRBJ1-1, the V gene TRBV7-2; D unresolved. The germline CDR1 and CDR2 sequences are SGHTA and FQGNSA. This CDR3 spans 14 amino acids. Trimming shortened V by 2 bases and J by 4 bases, and 11 bases separated the two germline ends. The CDR3 DNA reads TGTGCCAGCAGCTTAACACCTGGGAGCACTGAAGCTTTCTTT. As protein: CASSLTPGSTEAFF.

The chain joins TRBV12-3 or TRBV12-4 to TRBJ1-4; no clear D. This CDR3 is 13 amino acids long. Trimming removed 7 bases from V and 8 bases from J, with 14 bases in between. The CDR3 here is CASTSGPVEKLFF. Written as DNA, the CDR3 is TGTGCCAGCACTTCCGGACCTGTAGAAAAACTGTTTTTT.

The chain combines TRBV2 with TRBJ1-5; 10 bases align to TRBD1. Per germline, CDR1 SNHLY and CDR2 FYNNEI. Trimming took 6 bases from V and 3 from J; bases not matched to a gene: 5. The CDR3 contains 15 residues. The CDR3 region is CASRPGTGANQPQHF. The CDR3 nucleotides read TGTGCCAGCAGGCCCGGGACAGGGGCCAATCAGCCCCAGCATTTT.

The CDR3 region is CASSPSLRGNTGELFF. In nucleotides, the CDR3 is TGTGCCAGCAGCCCCTCCCTCCGCGGCAACACCGGGGAGCTGTTTTTT. The V and J genes are TRBV7-9 and TRBJ2-2; D not certain. Germline-derived CDR1 and CDR2 are SEHNR and FQNEAQ (reference sequence). This CDR3 has 16 amino acids. Trimming stripped 5 bases from V and 2 bases from J, with 15 bases between. The full variable domain, completed using reference TRBV7-9 and TRBJ2-2, is DTGVSQNPRHKITKRGQNVTFRCDPISEHNRLYWYRQTLGQGPEFLTYFQNEAQLEKSRLLSDRFSAERPKGSFSTLEIQRTEQGDSAMYLCASSPSLRGNTGELFFGEGSRLTVL.

This chain connects TRBV28 to TRBJ2-7; the D gene is possibly TRBD1 (6 bases). This CDR3 region has 15 residues. V was shortened by 3 bases and J by 0 bases, with 12 bases between the two germline ends. Looked up from germline, CDR1 is MDHEN and CDR2 is SYDVKM. The CDR3: CASSFGDTRSYEQYF. For the CDR3, the DNA is TGTGCCAGCAGTTTCGGGGACACTCGCTCCTACGAGCAGTACTTC.

This chain joins TRBV2 and TRBJ1-1; 9 bases align to TRBD1. Germline values: CDR1 SNHLY, CDR2 FYNNEI. The J segment lost 3 bases and the V segment lost 5 bases, leaving 4 bases of the junction unmatched. The CDR3 is made up of 14 amino acids. The CDR3 nucleotides are TGTGCCAGCAGTAATACAGGGGGCTACACTGAAGCTTTCTTT. Protein sequence: CASSNTGGYTEAFF.

The CDR3 DNA is TGTGCCAGCAGCTTAGCATCGGGGTTTAATGAAAAACTGTTTTTT. It yields the protein CASSLASGFNEKLFF. This chain links TRBV7-8 with TRBJ1-4; no clear D. V lost 0 bases and J lost 4, with 9 bases in between. This CDR3 region has 15 residues. Germline CDR1 is SGHVS and CDR2 is FQNEAQ.

The rearrangement links TRBV19 to TRBJ2-3, with 9 nucleotides matching TRBD2. Germline CDR1 is LNHDA and CDR2 is SQIVND (reference sequence). V was pared by 4 bases and J by 4 bases, with 3 bases of the junction left unmatched. This CDR3 has 14 amino acids. Written as DNA, the CDR3 is TGTGCCAGTAGTAGCGGGGGGGGCTCAGATACGCAGTATTTT. Its translation: CASSSGGGSDTQYF.

This clone was counted once. This chain joins TRBV5-4 and TRBJ2-3, with no clear D. Germline values: CDR1 SGHNT, CDR2 YYREEE (reference sequence). V lost 0 bases to trimming and J lost 1 base, with 3 bases between them. CDR3 length: 13 amino acids. In DNA, the CDR3 is TGTGCCAGCAGCTTGGAGGGCACAGATACGCAGTATTTT. Protein sequence: CASSLEGTDTQYF.

V is TRBV2 and J is TRBJ2-5, with 8 bases lining up with TRBD2. The CDR3 covers 16 residues. The germline CDR1 and CDR2 sequences are SNHLY and FYNNEI. The ends lost 1 base at V and 1 base at J; junction bases unmatched: 5. In DNA form, the CDR3 reads TGTGCCAGCAGTGAAGGTGGGCGGGGGGCCCAAGAGACCCAGTACTTC. It translates to CASSEGGRGAQETQYF.

The chain recombines TRBV19 with TRBJ2-3; no reliable D call. CDR3 length: 14 amino acids. The germline V gene has CDR1 LNHDA and CDR2 SQIVND (reference sequence). V lost 3 bases, J lost 2 bases, and 9 bases lay in between. The CDR3 DNA sequence: TGTGCCAGTAGTATGAATAGCATCACAGATACGCAGTATTTT. It yields the protein CASSMNSITDTQYF.

The chain is built from TRBV5-4 and TRBJ2-1; 9 bases line up with TRBD1. Germline values: CDR1 SGHNT, CDR2 YYREEE (reference sequence). With V trimmed by 3 bases and J by 5 bases, 3 bases remained unmatched. This CDR3 comprises 14 residues. The CDR3 sequence: CASSWTGAHNEQFF. DNA of the CDR3: TGTGCCAGCAGCTGGACAGGGGCGCACAATGAGCAGTTCTTC.

V and J are TRBV11-1 and TRBJ2-1; D is undetermined. This CDR3 has 14 residues. The germline V gene has CDR1 SGHAT and CDR2 FQDESV (reference sequence). Between the trimmed V and J ends, which lost 1 base and 5 bases, there was a span of 9 bases. CDR3 loop: CASSLVQLNNEQFF. In DNA form, the CDR3 reads TGTGCCAGCAGCTTAGTACAGTTGAACAATGAGCAGTTCTTC.

The chain is built from TRBV23-1 and TRBJ2-5, with 8 positions matching TRBD1. TRBV23-1 is known as an ORF, though its function is uncertain. V was clipped by 1 base and J by 4 bases; unmatched bases: 2. CDR3 length equals 14 residues. DNA for the CDR3: TGCGCCAGCAGTCAATGCGACAGGGGAGAGACCCAGTACTTC. Translating gives CASSQCDRGETQYF.

This clone was counted a single time. The chain carries TRBV6-5 and TRBJ1-1, with a tentative D call TRBD1 (6 bases). The V end was cut by 2 bases, the J end by 1 base, with 8 bases between. CDR3 length: 14 amino acids. Germline V gene sequence: CDR1 MNHEY, CDR2 SVGAGI. CDR3 loop: CASSYQTGNTEAFF. CDR3 DNA: TGTGCCAGCAGTTACCAGACAGGGAACACTGAAGCTTTCTTT.

The chain is built from TRBV25-1 and TRBJ1-1, with 8 bases fitting TRBD1. CDR3 length equals 17 residues. Germline CDR1 MGHDK, CDR2 SYGVNS. V gave up 0 bases and J gave up 5 bases; unmatched junction bases: 11. The CDR3 protein is CASSEYIPFRGQTEAFF. CDR3 DNA sequence: TGTGCCAGCAGTGAATATATCCCTTTCAGGGGGCAAACTGAAGCTTTCTTT.

The gene calls are TRBV19 and TRBJ2-2, with TRBD1 matching 7 bases. This CDR3 is built from 15 residues. CDR1 and CDR2 from the germline V gene are LNHDA and SQIVND (reference sequence). The J segment lost 4 bases and the V segment lost 6 bases, leaving 8 bases of the junction unmatched. For the CDR3, the DNA is TGTGCCAGTAGCACGTGGACAGGTTCCACCGGGGAGCTGTTTTTT. Amino acids: CASSTWTGSTGELFF. Complete variable domain (other parts from reference TRBV19 and TRBJ2-2): DGGITQSPKYLFRKEGQNVTLSCEQNLNHDAMYWYRQDPGQGLRLIYYSQIVNDFQKGDIAEGYSVSREKKESFPLTVTSAQKNPTAFYLCASSTWTGSTGELFFGEGSRLTVL.

For the CDR3, the DNA is TGTGCCAGTAGTATCCAGACAGGTTTGTCCTACGAGCAGTACTTC. It is translated as CASSIQTGLSYEQYF. The chain carries TRBV19 and TRBJ2-7, with D maybe TRBD1 (6 bases). This CDR3 has 15 residues. The V and J ends lost 3 bases and 1 base respectively, with 13 bases between them. Germline CDR1 reads LNHDA; CDR2 reads SQIVND (reference sequence). The variable domain in full, with the rest retrieved from reference TRBV19 and TRBJ2-7, is DGGITQSPKYLFRKEGQNVTLSCEQNLNHDAMYWYRQDPGQGLRLIYYSQIVNDFQKGDIAEGYSVSREKKESFPLTVTSAQKNPTAFYLCASSIQTGLSYEQYFGPGTRLTVT.

This chain joins TRBV27 and TRBJ1-1, with D perhaps TRBD1 (5 bases). The V gene's germline CDR1 is MNHEY and CDR2 SMNVEV (reference sequence). Trimming left V 4 bases short and J 4 bases short, with 13 bases between. The CDR3 has 14 residues. CDR3 DNA: TGTGCCAGCAGTTGGGGCGCTGGGGGCACTGAAGCTTTCTTT. Residues: CASSWGAGGTEAFF.